This TCR beta chain was found in a study of cytomegalovirus exposure and HLA in healthy donors. Despite likely unrecorded immune exposures, the donors were nominally healthy at the time of sampling. Germline values: CDR1 SGHAT, CDR2 FQNNGV. V shed 5 bases and J 4 bases; nucleotides not matched to a gene: 12. The CDR3 contains 16 residues. Primers for the PCR totalled 60 Vbeta and 13 Jbeta. Profiling relied on immunoSEQ multiplex PCR, and the TCRdb table lists in-frame clones only, not all of them. The repertoire consists of approximately 76,000 clones, with around 80% occurring once and the leading ten covering 2% to 3%.

This clonotype was sampled from a man aged 25 to 40 in good health and CMV-seronegative. The sequenced sample consisted of PBMCs. This chain uses TRBV11-2 with TRBJ1-2, with 8 bases fitting TRBD1. The CDR3 nucleotides are TGTGCCAGCAGCCGTTCCCGGGACAGGTCAACCTATGGCTACACCTTC. Translating gives CASSRSRDRSTYGYTF.